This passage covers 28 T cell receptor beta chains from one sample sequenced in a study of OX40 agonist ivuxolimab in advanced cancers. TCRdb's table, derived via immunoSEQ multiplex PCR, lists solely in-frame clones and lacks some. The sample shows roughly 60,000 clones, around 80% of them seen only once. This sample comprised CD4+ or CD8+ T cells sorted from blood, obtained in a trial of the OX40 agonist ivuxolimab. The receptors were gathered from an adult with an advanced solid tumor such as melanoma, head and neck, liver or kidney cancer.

DNA for the CDR3: TGTGCCAGCAGCGCCGGACTGAGCTCCTACAATGAGCAGTTCTTC. Translated: CASSAGLSSYNEQFF. V usage is TRBV5-6 and J usage is TRBJ2-1; tentatively, D is TRBD2 (5 bases). With 4 bases removed from V and 0 bases from J, the gap between germline ends came to 11 bases. Germline CDR1 SGHDT, CDR2 YYEEEE. This CDR3 contains 15 residues.

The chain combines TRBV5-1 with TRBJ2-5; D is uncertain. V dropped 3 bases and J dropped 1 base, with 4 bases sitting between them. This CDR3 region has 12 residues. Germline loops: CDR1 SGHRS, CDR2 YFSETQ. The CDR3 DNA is TGCGCCAGCAGCTACACCCAAGAGACCCAGTACTTC. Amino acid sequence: CASSYTQETQYF.

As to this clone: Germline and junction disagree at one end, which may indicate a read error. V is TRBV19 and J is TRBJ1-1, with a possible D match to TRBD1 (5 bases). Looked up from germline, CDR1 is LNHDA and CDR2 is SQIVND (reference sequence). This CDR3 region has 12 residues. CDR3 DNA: TGTGCAAGTAGACAAGGGCAGGGTGAAGCTTTCTTT. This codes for CASRQGQGEAFF.

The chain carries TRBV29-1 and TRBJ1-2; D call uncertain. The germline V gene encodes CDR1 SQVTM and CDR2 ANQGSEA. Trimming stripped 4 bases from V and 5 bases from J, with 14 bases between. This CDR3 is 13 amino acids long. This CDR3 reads CSVGQVGQYGYTF. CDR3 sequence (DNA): TGCAGCGTTGGCCAGGTGGGTCAATATGGCTACACCTTC.

The CDR3 nucleotides are TGTGCCAGCAGCCAAGAGTTAGCGGGAGGCGGCACAGATACGCAGTATTTT. It codes for CASSQELAGGGTDTQYF. The chain couples TRBV14 to TRBJ2-3, with 10 bases lining up with TRBD2. The junction had 4 bases not matched to a gene; V was cut back by 0 bases and J by 1 base. Looked up from germline, CDR1 is SGHDN and CDR2 is FVKESK. The CDR3 spans 17 residues. The complete variable domain, with remaining parts taken from reference TRBV14 and TRBJ2-3, reads EAGVTQFPSHSVIEKGQTVTLRCDPISGHDNLYWYRRVMGKEIKFLLHFVKESKQDESGMPNNRFLAERTGGTYSTLKVQPAELEDSGVYFCASSQELAGGGTDTQYFGPGTRLTVL.

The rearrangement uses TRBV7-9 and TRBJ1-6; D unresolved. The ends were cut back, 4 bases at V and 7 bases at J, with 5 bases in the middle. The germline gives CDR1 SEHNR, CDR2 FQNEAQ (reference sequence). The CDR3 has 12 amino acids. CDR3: CASSSANSPLHF. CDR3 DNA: TGTGCCAGCAGCTCGGCGAATTCACCCCTCCACTTT.

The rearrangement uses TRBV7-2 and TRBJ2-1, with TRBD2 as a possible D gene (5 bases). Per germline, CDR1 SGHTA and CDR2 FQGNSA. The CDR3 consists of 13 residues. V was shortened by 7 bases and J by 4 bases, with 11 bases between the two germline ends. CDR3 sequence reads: CASTPGLYNEQFF. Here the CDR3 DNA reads TGTGCCAGCACCCCCGGACTGTACAATGAGCAGTTCTTC.

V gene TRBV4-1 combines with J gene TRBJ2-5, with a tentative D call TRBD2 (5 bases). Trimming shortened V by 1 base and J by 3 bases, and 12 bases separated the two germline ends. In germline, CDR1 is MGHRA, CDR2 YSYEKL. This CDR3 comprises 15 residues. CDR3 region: CASSQAERSKETQYF. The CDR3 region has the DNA TGCGCCAGCAGCCAAGCGGAGCGGTCAAAAGAGACCCAGTACTTC.

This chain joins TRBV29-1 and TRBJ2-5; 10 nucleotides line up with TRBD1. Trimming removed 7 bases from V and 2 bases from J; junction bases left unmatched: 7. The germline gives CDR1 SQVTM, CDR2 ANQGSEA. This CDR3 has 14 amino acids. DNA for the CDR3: TGCAGCGCGACAGGGGGCGCCTTTCAAGAGACCCAGTACTTC. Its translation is CSATGGAFQETQYF. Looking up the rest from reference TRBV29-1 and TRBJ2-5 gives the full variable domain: SAVISQKPSRDICQRGTSLTIQCQVDSQVTMMFWYRQQPGQSLTLIATANQGSEATYESGFVIDKFPISRPNLTFSTLTVSNMSPEDSSIYLCSATGGAFQETQYFGPGTRLLVL.

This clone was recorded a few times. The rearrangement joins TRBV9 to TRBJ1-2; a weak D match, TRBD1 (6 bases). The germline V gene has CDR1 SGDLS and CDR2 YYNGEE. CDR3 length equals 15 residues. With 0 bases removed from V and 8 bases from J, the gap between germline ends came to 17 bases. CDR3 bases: TGTGCCAGCAGCGTAGAGGGCTGGGGGCAAGAGGGCTACACCTTC. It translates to CASSVEGWGQEGYTF.

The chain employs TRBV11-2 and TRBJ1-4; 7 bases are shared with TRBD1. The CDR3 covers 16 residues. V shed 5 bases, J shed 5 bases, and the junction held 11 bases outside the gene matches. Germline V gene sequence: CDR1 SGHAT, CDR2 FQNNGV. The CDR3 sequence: CASSMPGTAQNEKLFF. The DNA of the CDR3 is TGTGCCAGCAGCATGCCGGGGACAGCTCAAAATGAAAAACTGTTTTTT.

CDR3 bases: TGTGCCAGCAGTTTATCGGGCAGGGCGCGGGATACGCAGTATTTT. Protein: CASSLSGRARDTQYF. This chain uses TRBV27 with TRBJ2-3; tentative D call: TRBD1 (5 bases). CDR3 length: 15 amino acids. Per the germline V gene, CDR1 is MNHEY and CDR2 is SMNVEV (reference sequence). V lost 0 bases to trimming and J lost 6 bases, with 13 bases between them.

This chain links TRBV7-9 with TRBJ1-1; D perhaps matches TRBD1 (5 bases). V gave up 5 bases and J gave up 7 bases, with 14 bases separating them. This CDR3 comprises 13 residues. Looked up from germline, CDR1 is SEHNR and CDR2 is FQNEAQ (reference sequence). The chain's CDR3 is CASSQGGGSEAFF. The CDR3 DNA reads TGTGCCAGCAGCCAGGGTGGGGGGAGTGAAGCTTTCTTT.

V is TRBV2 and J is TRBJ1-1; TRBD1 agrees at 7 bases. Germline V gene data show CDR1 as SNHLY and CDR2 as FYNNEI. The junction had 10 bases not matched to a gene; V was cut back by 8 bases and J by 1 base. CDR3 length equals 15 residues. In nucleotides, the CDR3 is TGTGCCAGCGGACTCCCACAGGGGCAGAACACTGAAGCTTTCTTT. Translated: CASGLPQGQNTEAFF.

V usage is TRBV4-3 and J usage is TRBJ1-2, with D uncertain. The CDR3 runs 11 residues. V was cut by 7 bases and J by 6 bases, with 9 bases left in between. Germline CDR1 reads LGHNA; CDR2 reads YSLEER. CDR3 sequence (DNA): TGCGCCAGCAACGGAGGGAATGGCTACACCTTC. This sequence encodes CASNGGNGYTF.

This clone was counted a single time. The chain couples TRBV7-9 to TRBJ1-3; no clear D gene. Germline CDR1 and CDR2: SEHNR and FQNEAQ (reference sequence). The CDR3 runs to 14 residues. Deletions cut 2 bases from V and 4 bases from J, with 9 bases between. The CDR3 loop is CASSLRDTGNTIYF. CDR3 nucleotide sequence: TGTGCCAGCAGCTTACGGGATACCGGAAACACCATATATTTT.

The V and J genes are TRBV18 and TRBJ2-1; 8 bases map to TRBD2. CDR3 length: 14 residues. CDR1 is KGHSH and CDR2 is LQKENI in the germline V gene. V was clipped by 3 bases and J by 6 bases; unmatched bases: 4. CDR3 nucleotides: TGTGCCAGCTCACCGAGGACTAGCAGCAATGAGCAGTTCTTC. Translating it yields CASSPRTSSNEQFF.

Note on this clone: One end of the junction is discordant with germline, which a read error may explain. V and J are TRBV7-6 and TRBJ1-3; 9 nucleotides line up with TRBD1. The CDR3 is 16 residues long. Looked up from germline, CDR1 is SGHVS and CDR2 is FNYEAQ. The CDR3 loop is CASSLAGTGFGNTIYF. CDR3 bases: TGTGCCAGCAGCCTAGCGGGGACAGGGTTTGGAAACACCATATATTTT.

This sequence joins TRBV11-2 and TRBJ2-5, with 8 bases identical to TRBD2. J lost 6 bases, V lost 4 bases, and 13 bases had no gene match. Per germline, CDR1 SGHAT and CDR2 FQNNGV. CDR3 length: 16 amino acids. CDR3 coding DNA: TGTGCCAGCAGCTCTGAACGGGAGGGCCTCCGTCAGACCCAGTACTTC. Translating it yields CASSSEREGLRQTQYF.

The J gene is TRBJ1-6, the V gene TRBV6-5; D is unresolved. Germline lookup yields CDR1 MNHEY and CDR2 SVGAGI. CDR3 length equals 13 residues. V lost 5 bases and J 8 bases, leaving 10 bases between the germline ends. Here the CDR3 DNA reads TGTGCCAGCAGTCTCGACCTTTATTCACCCCTCCACTTT. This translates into CASSLDLYSPLHF.

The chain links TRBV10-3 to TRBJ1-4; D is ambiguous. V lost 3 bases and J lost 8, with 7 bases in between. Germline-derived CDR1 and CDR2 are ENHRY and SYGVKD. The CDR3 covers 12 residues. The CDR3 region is CAISDHEEKLFF. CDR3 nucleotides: TGTGCCATCAGTGATCATGAAGAAAAACTGTTTTTT.

The CDR3 is CASSEGGGETQYF. CDR3 coding DNA: TGCGCCAGCAGCGAAGGAGGTGGGGAGACCCAGTACTTC. The chain links TRBV5-1 to TRBJ2-5, with D tentatively TRBD2 (5 bases). The V and J ends lost 4 bases and 5 bases respectively, with 12 bases between them. There are 13 residues in the CDR3. CDR1 and CDR2 (germline): SGHRS, YFSETQ.

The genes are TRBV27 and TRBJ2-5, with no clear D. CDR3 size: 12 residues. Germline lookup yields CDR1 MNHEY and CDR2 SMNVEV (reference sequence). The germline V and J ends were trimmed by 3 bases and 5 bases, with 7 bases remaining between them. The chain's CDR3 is CASSFPGETQYF. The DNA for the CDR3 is TGTGCCAGCAGTTTTCCCGGGGAGACCCAGTACTTC.

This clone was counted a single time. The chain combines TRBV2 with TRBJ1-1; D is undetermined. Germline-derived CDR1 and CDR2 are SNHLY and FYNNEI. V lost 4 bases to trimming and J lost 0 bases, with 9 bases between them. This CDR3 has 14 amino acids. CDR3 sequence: CASSVTRVNTEAFF. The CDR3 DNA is TGTGCCAGCAGTGTTACCCGGGTGAACACTGAAGCTTTCTTT. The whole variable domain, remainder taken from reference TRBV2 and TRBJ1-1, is EPEVTQTPSHQVTQMGQEVILRCVPISNHLYFYWYRQILGQKVEFLVSFYNNEISEKSEIFDDQFSVERPDGSNFTLKIRSTKLEDSAMYFCASSVTRVNTEAFFGQGTRLTVV.

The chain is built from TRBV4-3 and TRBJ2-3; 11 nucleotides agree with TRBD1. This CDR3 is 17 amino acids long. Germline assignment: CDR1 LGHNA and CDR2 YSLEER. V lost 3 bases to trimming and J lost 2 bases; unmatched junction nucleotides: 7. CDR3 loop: CASSQGQGQGATDTQYF. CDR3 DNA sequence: TGCGCCAGCAGCCAGGGCCAAGGACAGGGGGCCACAGATACGCAGTATTTT.

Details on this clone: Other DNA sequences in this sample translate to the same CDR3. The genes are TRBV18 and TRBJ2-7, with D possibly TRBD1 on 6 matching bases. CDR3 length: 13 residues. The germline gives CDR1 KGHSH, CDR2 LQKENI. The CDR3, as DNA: TGTGCCAGCTCAGGGACACACCAGGACGAGCAGTATGTC. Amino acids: CASSGTHQDEQYV.

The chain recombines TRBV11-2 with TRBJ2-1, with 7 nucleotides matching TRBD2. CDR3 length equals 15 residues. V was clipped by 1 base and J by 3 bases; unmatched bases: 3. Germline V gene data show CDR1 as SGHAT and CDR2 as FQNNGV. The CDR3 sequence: CASSLGSGIYNEQFF. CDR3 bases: TGTGCCAGCAGCTTAGGAAGCGGGATCTACAATGAGCAGTTCTTC.

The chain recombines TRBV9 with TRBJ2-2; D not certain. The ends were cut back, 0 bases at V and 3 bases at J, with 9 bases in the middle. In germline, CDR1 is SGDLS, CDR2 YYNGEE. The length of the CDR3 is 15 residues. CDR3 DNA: TGTGCCAGCAGCGTAGATTACGTTGACACCGGGGAGCTGTTTTTT. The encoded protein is CASSVDYVDTGELFF.